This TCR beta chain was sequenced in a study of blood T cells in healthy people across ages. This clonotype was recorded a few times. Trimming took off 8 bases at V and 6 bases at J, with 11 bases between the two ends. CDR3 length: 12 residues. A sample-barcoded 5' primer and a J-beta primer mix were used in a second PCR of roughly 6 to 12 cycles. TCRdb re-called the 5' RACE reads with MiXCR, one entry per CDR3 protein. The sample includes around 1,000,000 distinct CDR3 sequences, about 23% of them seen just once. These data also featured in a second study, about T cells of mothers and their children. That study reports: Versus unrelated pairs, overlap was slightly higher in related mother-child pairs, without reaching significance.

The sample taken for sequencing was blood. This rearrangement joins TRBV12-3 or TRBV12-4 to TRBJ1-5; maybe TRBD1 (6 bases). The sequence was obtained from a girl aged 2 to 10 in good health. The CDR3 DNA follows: TGTGCCAGCTCCACAGGGCCTCAGCCCCAGCATTTT. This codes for CASSTGPQPQHF.